This TCR beta chain was observed in a study of shared clonotypes between healthy human individuals. Trimming took off 5 bases at V and 2 bases at J, with 18 bases between the two ends. This CDR3 has 16 residues. The germline CDR1 and CDR2 sequences are SGHTA and FQGNSA. Nashville, Tennessee was home to all donors, who were Caucasian adults. Sorted-subset replicate PCR reactions contained 150 to 200 ng DNA, corresponding to around 30,000 T cell genomes. The method was immunoSEQ multiplex PCR; TCRdb's version includes in-frame clones alone and lacks a portion of them. The table has 2 million to 2.5 million clones, 90% to 97% seen once.

The clonotype comes from a man between 18 and 35 years old in good health. The chain links TRBV7-2 to TRBJ1-2; D possibly corresponds to TRBD1 (6 bases). The source material was naive CD4+ T cells sorted from blood. Indicated subset: CD45RA+ positively selected. Written as DNA, the CDR3 is TGTGCCAGCAGCCTTCAGCACAGGGTAGGAAACTATGGCTACACCTTC. As protein: CASSLQHRVGNYGYTF.